What follows are 14 T cell receptor beta chains derived from one specimen sequenced in a study of T cells in Graves' hyperthyroidism and ophthalmopathy (dated by TCRdb to the late 2010s). Libraries were constructed by multiplex PCR. Instrument on record: Illumina HiSeq 2000. TCR beta CDR3 regions were amplified from RNA transcripts. The TCR CDR3 was subjected to a first round of RT-PCR using the HTBI primer set and the Qiagen OneStep RT-PCR kit. In TCRdb, the public reads were trimmed at Q25 with fastp and aligned with MiXCR, with productive beta chains retained. When rows share a CDR3 protein, they turn into one entry using the most common DNA and genes. The sample records hundreds of thousands of distinct CDR3 sequences, 15% to 20% of which are singletons. Clones ranked in the top ten supply about 48% of the sample. The sequenced sample was blood. Receptors originate from a man aged 40-49 years with Graves' hyperthyroidism.

This clonotype has at least ten counts. The V gene is TRBV5-8, the J gene TRBJ2-7; 7 nucleotides align to TRBD2. The length of the CDR3 is 15 residues. After removal of 0 bases from V and 2 bases from J, the junction contained 5 bases not matched to a gene. Germline lookup yields CDR1 SGHTS and CDR2 YDEGEE. CDR3 bases: TGTGCCAGCAGCTTGGCGCCAGGGACTACCTACGAGCAGTACTTC. As protein: CASSLAPGTTYEQYF.

This clonotype came up many times. The J gene is TRBJ2-3, the V gene TRBV7-9; D remains unclear. V gave up 5 bases and J gave up 0 bases, with 18 bases separating them. This CDR3 comprises 17 residues. Germline CDR1 and CDR2: SEHNR and FQNEAQ (reference sequence). The CDR3 sequence is CASSGTSGSLSTDTQYF. CDR3 bases: TGTGCCAGCAGCGGCACCTCCGGCTCCTTAAGCACAGATACGCAGTATTTT.

This chain uses TRBV6-4 with TRBJ2-1, with TRBD1 identical over 7 bases. The V segment lost 8 bases and the J segment 4 bases; nucleotides outside the gene matches: 5. Germline loops: CDR1 MRHNA, CDR2 SNTAGT. This CDR3 is 13 amino acids long. The chain's CDR3 is CASGDSRYNEQFF. The CDR3 DNA sequence: TGTGCCAGCGGGGACAGCCGATACAATGAGCAGTTCTTC.

This clonotype has more than one count but fewer than ten. Possible read error: a much larger clone is one base away. V is TRBV30 and J is TRBJ1-1; 7 nucleotides agree with TRBD1. Germline V gene data show CDR1 as GTSNPN and CDR2 as SVGIG (reference sequence). This CDR3 region has 14 residues. In DNA, the CDR3 is TGTGCCTGGAGTACCGGACAGGAGAACACTGGAGCTTTCTTT. Protein: CAWSTGQENTGAFF.

Many counts were recorded for this clonotype. This chain links TRBV6-1 with TRBJ1-1; 8 bases fit TRBD1. There are 19 residues in the CDR3. Germline V gene data show CDR1 as MNHNS and CDR2 as SASEGT. V shed 0 bases and J 0 bases; nucleotides not matched to a gene: 12. In DNA, the CDR3 is TGTGCCAGCAGTGAAGCGAGAGCAGGGGGCGTTGGGGTGAACACTGAAGCTTTCTTT. The encoded protein is CASSEARAGGVGVNTEAFF.

In its sample, this clonotype was seen many times. The J gene is TRBJ2-2, the V gene TRBV28; D is undetermined. Germline values: CDR1 MDHEN, CDR2 SYDVKM. V shed 6 bases and J shed 8 bases, with 7 bases lying between them. This CDR3 has 11 amino acids. The CDR3 coding sequence is TGTGCCAGCAGCCTCAGGGGGGAGCTGTTTTTT. Its protein product is CASSLRGELFF.

This clonotype appeared many times. This chain connects TRBV27 to TRBJ1-5; TRBD1 matches 10 bases. The germline gives CDR1 MNHEY, CDR2 SMNVEV (reference sequence). This CDR3 region has 14 residues. V was pared by 3 bases and J by 7 bases, with 3 bases of the junction left unmatched. The CDR3 region has the DNA TGTGCCAGCAGTTTTGGACAGGGGGTACAGCCCCAGCATTTT. The encoded protein is CASSFGQGVQPQHF.

This chain links TRBV9 with TRBJ2-3, with 8 positions matching TRBD2. The CDR3 length is 17 residues. V shed 4 bases, J shed 2 bases, and the junction held 12 bases outside the gene matches. Germline V gives CDR1 SGDLS, CDR2 YYNGEE. The DNA for the CDR3 is TGTGCCAGCAGCCCCCATGGGTCTAGCGGGCTCACAGATACGCAGTATTTT. It is translated as CASSPHGSSGLTDTQYF.

This chain joins TRBV7-9 and TRBJ2-7; D might be TRBD2 (5 bases). The CDR3 contains 15 residues. Germline V gene lookup returns CDR1 SEHNR and CDR2 FQNEAQ (reference sequence). V was shortened by 1 base and J by 0 bases, with 10 bases between the two germline ends. The CDR3 bases are TGTGCCAGCAGCTTAGTAGGACGGGGCTCCTACGAGCAGTACTTC. This gives the protein CASSLVGRGSYEQYF.

As regards this clonotype: This may come from a read error, since a much larger clone is one base off. Since the CDR3 does not end with the conserved phenylalanine or tryptophan, this likely comes from a read error. The J gene is TRBJ1-6, the V gene TRBV25-1; D is uncertain. Germline-derived CDR1 and CDR2 are MGHDK and SYGVNS. Trimming shortened V by 6 bases and J by 5 bases, and 8 bases separated the two germline ends. This CDR3 is built from 13 residues. CDR3 sequence: CASSETHNSPLHL. The CDR3 region has the DNA TGTGCCAGCAGCGAGACGCATAATTCACCCCTCCACCTT.

The chain uses TRBV30 and TRBJ2-3, with TRBD2 identical over 15 bases. With 3 bases clipped from V and 3 bases from J, the junction kept 10 bases outside the gene matches. This CDR3 is built from 18 residues. From germline, CDR1 is GTSNPN and CDR2 SVGIG (reference sequence). CDR3 coding DNA: TGTGCCTGGAGAACCCCGGGACTAGCGGGGGGCCAGACAGATACGCAGTATTTT. Amino acid sequence: CAWRTPGLAGGQTDTQYF.

The sample holds many counts of this clonotype. The chain is built from TRBV20-1 and TRBJ2-3; D is undetermined. Germline V gene lookup returns CDR1 DFQATT and CDR2 SNEGSKA (reference sequence). The CDR3 totals 13 residues. V was clipped by 6 bases and J by 1 base, with 11 bases between them. CDR3 region: CSATDGGTDTQYF. CDR3 DNA: TGCAGTGCCACGGACGGCGGCACAGATACGCAGTATTTT.

This clonotype has ten or more counts. The rearrangement links TRBV6-5 to TRBJ2-3; D is perhaps TRBD1 (6 bases). The CDR3 runs to 20 residues. Germline V gene sequence: CDR1 MNHEY, CDR2 SVGAGI. V shed 2 bases and J shed 3 bases, with 27 bases lying between them. CDR3 sequence reads: CASSYLIQPGWGRETDTQYF. The CDR3 DNA sequence: TGTGCCAGCAGTTACCTGATCCAGCCGGGGTGGGGGCGCGAAACAGATACGCAGTATTTT.

In this sample, this clonotype turned up many times. V is TRBV12-3 or TRBV12-4 and J is TRBJ1-2, with 7 bases identical to TRBD1. The CDR3 consists of 14 residues. V gave up 5 bases and J gave up 3 bases; unmatched junction bases: 6. CDR3 sequence: CASSRTGEDYGYTF. CDR3 nucleotides: TGTGCCAGCAGTAGAACAGGGGAGGACTATGGCTACACCTTC.